These T cell receptor beta chains were read from a single sample in a study of beta chain features in type 1 diabetes. Only in-frame clones appear in the TCRdb table, and some are missing; sequencing was by immunoSEQ multiplex PCR. Of some 220,000 clones in the sample, about a tenth were seen once. The sample comprised central memory CD4+ T cells from blood. Receptor source: a man aged 18 to 30 in good health. Both conserved end residues are part of each CDR3. A D gene is named only where the DNA matches it firmly. Clone size is not always given. Where it is, it says once, few, many or a class for expanded clones.

cdr3_nt cdr3_aa cdr3_length v_call d_call clone_size j_call
TGTGCCAGCTCGCCGGGACTAGAAGGGAATGAGCAGTTCTTC CASSPGLEGNEQFF 14 TRBV18 TRBD2 . TRBJ2-1
TGTGCCAGCTCACTTGGGACGGGAAGGACCTCTAACTATGGCTACACCTTC CASSLGTGRTSNYGYTF 17 TRBV18 . few TRBJ1-2
TGTGCCAGCAGTACTCAGGGGATTGAGCAGTTCTTC CASSTQGIEQFF 12 TRBV2 . . TRBJ2-1
TGTGCCAGCAGCCCACTAGCGATAAACAATGAGCAGTTCTTC CASSPLAINNEQFF 14 TRBV7-2 TRBD2 once TRBJ2-1
TGTGCCAGCAGACTCGACAGCAACTATGGCTACACCTTC CASRLDSNYGYTF 13 TRBV6-5 . few TRBJ1-2
TGTGCCTGGAGCCCTGGCGCAGATACGCAGTATTTT CAWSPGADTQYF 12 TRBV30 . . TRBJ2-3
TGTGCCAGCAGCTTAGGGACTACGGACCTGACTGAGGAGCAGTTCTTC CASSLGTTDLTEEQFF 16 TRBV7-9 . few TRBJ2-1
TGTGCCAGCAGCCGGACGTTCTCCTACGAGCAGTACTTC CASSRTFSYEQYF 13 TRBV7-8 . . TRBJ2-7
TGTGCCAGCAGTTTGTTGGGCTCAAATGAGCAGTTCTTC CASSLLGSNEQFF 13 TRBV6-6 . few TRBJ2-1
TGCAGCGTTCGGGGGGGCTCACTAAGCACAGATACGCAGTATTTT CSVRGGSLSTDTQYF 15 TRBV29-1 TRBD2 . TRBJ2-3
TGTGCCAGCAGACAGGACGCTGTGAACACTGAAGCTTTCTTT CASRQDAVNTEAFF 14 TRBV5-4 . . TRBJ1-1
TGTGCCAGCAGTTTACCCAGACAGGGAGTAGCCAAAAACATTCAGTACTTC CASSLPRQGVAKNIQYF 17 TRBV28 TRBD1 few TRBJ2-4
TGTGCCAGCAGTTTATCGTCGGTGGGGGGTGAAGCTTTCTTT CASSLSSVGGEAFF 14 TRBV27 . few TRBJ1-1
TGTGCCAGCATCAAAACTAGCGGCTCCTACGAGCAGTACTTC CASIKTSGSYEQYF 14 TRBV7-8 TRBD2 few TRBJ2-7
TGTGCCAGCAACCAGGGGGCGGACATTCAGTACTTC CASNQGADIQYF 12 TRBV7-6 TRBD1 few TRBJ2-4
TGTGCCAGCAGTTTATCCATGGGTACCTTGGGCTATGGCTACACCTTC CASSLSMGTLGYGYTF 16 TRBV28 . few TRBJ1-2
TGTGCCACCCAGGGCCCGGGGGCTTTCACAGATACGCAGTATTTT CATQGPGAFTDTQYF 15 TRBV27 . . TRBJ2-3
TGTGCCGGGAGTGGGCGGACCTCTGGGGCCAACGTCCTGACTTTC CAGSGRTSGANVLTF 15 TRBV30 . . TRBJ2-6
TGTGCCAGCAGCAAAGAATCAGGTCTGAGCAATCAGCCCCAGCATTTT CASSKESGLSNQPQHF 16 TRBV21-1 . . TRBJ1-5
TGTGCCAGCAGAAGGAGAGGGAGCACAGATACGCAGTATTTT CASRRRGSTDTQYF 14 TRBV6-1 . . TRBJ2-3
TGTGCCAGCAGCTTACGCTACGAGCAGTACTTC CASSLRYEQYF 11 TRBV7-2 . few TRBJ2-7
TGCGCCAGCAGTTCCACTACAGGGGGCCAAGAGACCCAGTACTTC CASSSTTGGQETQYF 15 TRBV10-2 TRBD1 few TRBJ2-5
TGTGCCAGCAGCTTGGACAGGTCGGCAGATACGCAGTATTTT CASSLDRSADTQYF 14 TRBV7-2 TRBD1 few TRBJ2-3
TGTGCCAGCAGCCAAGGGACTAGCTATGAGCAGTTCTTC CASSQGTSYEQFF 13 TRBV7-3 TRBD2 few TRBJ2-1
TGCAGCGCCCGGGACTCTTACGAGCAGTACTTC CSARDSYEQYF 11 TRBV29-1 . . TRBJ2-7
TGTGCCTGGAGTCCGGGACAGAGCTCTGGAAACACCATATATTTT CAWSPGQSSGNTIYF 15 TRBV30 TRBD1 . TRBJ1-3
TGTGCCAGCAGCTTAGATCCTACAGGGATTACTGAAGCTTTCTTT CASSLDPTGITEAFF 15 TRBV11-2 . . TRBJ1-1
TGTGCCAGTATTGGCGGCCTTGGCTATGGCTACACCTTC CASIGGLGYGYTF 13 TRBV19 . few TRBJ1-2
TGTGCCAGCAGTTTTCCAGGGGTCAACACCGGGGAGCTGTTTTTT CASSFPGVNTGELFF 15 TRBV28 . . TRBJ2-2
TGTGCCAGCAGCCGTCCCCAGGCGGGGTACAATGAGCAGTTCTTC CASSRPQAGYNEQFF 15 TRBV7-9 . many TRBJ2-1
TGCGCCAGCAGCCAAGAGTATTTGGGCGTGGGTGGCTACACCTTC CASSQEYLGVGGYTF 15 TRBV4-3 . . TRBJ1-2
TGTGCCAGCAGCCGACTAGAAGGCCAATACGAGCAGTACTTC CASSRLEGQYEQYF 14 TRBV7-2 . few TRBJ2-7